The rows below give T cell receptor beta chains drawn from one sample of a study of T cell changes during pregnancy in multiple sclerosis. Some clones are missing from TCRdb's copy, which holds only in-frame ones; the method was immunoSEQ multiplex PCR. The data hold 84,000 or so clones, with about 94% observed a single time. Sequencing was performed on peripheral blood, taken in the third trimester of pregnancy. The receptors shown here come from a female donor with multiple sclerosis, enrolled in a pregnancy study. Both conserved end residues are part of each CDR3. The order of the fields is J gene, D gene, V gene, clone size, CDR3 DNA, CDR3 protein. The D gene is left open where the match is weak. For some rows the clone size is stated as once, few or many, or as a class when expanded; others skip it.

TRBJ2-7,TRBD1,TRBV10-3,-,TGTGCCGTCCTCCGAAGTCAAGGACAGGGGGGGGTCTACGAGCAGTACTTC,CAVLRSQGQGGVYEQYF
TRBJ2-5,-,TRBV5-4,-,TGTGCCAGCAGCTTGGGTTCGAGGGAGACCCAGTACTTC,CASSLGSRETQYF
TRBJ2-1,-,TRBV11-2,-,TGTGCCAGCAGCTCACCTAACGGGAATGAGCAGTTCTTC,CASSSPNGNEQFF
TRBJ1-5,TRBD1,TRBV7-8,-,TGTGCCAGCAGCTTGACAGGGATGGGCAATCAGCCCCAGCATTTT,CASSLTGMGNQPQHF
TRBJ1-5,-,TRBV14,-,TGTGCCAGCAGCCAAGATCCGGGATATCAGCCCCAGCATTTT,CASSQDPGYQPQHF
TRBJ1-3,-,TRBV15,few,TGTGCCACCAGCATAAGGGGCTCTGGAAACACCATATATTTT,CATSIRGSGNTIYF
TRBJ2-3,-,TRBV11-3,-,TGTGCCAGCAGCTTAGATAGTGGCACAGATACGCAGTATTTT,CASSLDSGTDTQYF
TRBJ2-1,TRBD2,TRBV7-9,-,TGTGCCAGCAGCTTATCTCTAGCGGGGGGTTTGGATGAGCAGTTCTTC,CASSLSLAGGLDEQFF
TRBJ1-5,-,TRBV5-1,-,TGCGCCAGCAGCTTGGACGGGGGGAAAAACAATCAGCCCCAGCATTTT,CASSLDGGKNNQPQHF
TRBJ1-1,-,TRBV10-3,-,TGTGCCATCAGTGAAGATACAGGGCGAAACACTGAAGCTTTCTTT,CAISEDTGRNTEAFF
TRBJ2-1,TRBD2,TRBV11-2,-,TGTGCCAGCAGCTTAGATCTAGCGGGGGGGCCCCCCTACAATGAGCAGTTCTTC,CASSLDLAGGPPYNEQFF
TRBJ1-1,-,TRBV4-1,-,TGCGCCAGCAGCCAAAGGGTTTTGACAGAGTCGAACACTGAAGCTTTCTTT,CASSQRVLTESNTEAFF
TRBJ2-7,TRBD2,TRBV7-9,-,TGTGCCAGCAGCTTCACTAGCGGTTCCTACGAGCAGTACTTC,CASSFTSGSYEQYF
TRBJ2-7,-,TRBV9,-,TGTGCCAGCAGCGTAGAGTCAGCTCCGACAACCTACGAGCAGTACTTC,CASSVESAPTTYEQYF
TRBJ2-1,TRBD2,TRBV5-8,-,TGTGCCAGCAGCTTGGTTCGTAGCGGGGGGATCTATGAGCAGTTCTTC,CASSLVRSGGIYEQFF
TRBJ1-2,TRBD1,TRBV5-6,-,TGTGCCAGCGGCCCCCTCTCGGGGACAGGGGGGATAGCTAACTATGGCTACACCTTC,CASGPLSGTGGIANYGYTF
TRBJ1-3,-,TRBV5-1,-,TGCGCCAGCAGCTTGGGGACATCGGGAAACACCATATATTTT,CASSLGTSGNTIYF
TRBJ1-6,-,TRBV27,few,TGTGCCAGCAGGAGATCAGGGAATTCACCCCTCCACTTT,CASRRSGNSPLHF
TRBJ1-1,-,TRBV5-1,-,TGCGCCAGCAGCACCGTCCCAGGGGACACTGAAGCTTTCTTT,CASSTVPGDTEAFF
TRBJ1-5,-,TRBV2,once,TGTGCCAGCAGTGAGGGGAGTATCAATCAGCCCCAGCATTTT,CASSEGSINQPQHF
TRBJ2-1,TRBD2,TRBV19,-,TGTGCCAGTAGATGGGGGGGAAACAATGAGCAGTTCTTC,CASRWGGNNEQFF
TRBJ1-1,-,TRBV12-5,-,TGTGCTAGTGGTTTGGGAGAGAACACTGAAGCTTTCTTT,CASGLGENTEAFF
TRBJ1-2,TRBD1,TRBV9,-,TGTGCCAGCAGCGAACAGGGGAACTATGGCTACACCTTC,CASSEQGNYGYTF
TRBJ1-1,-,TRBV15,-,TGTGCCACCAGCAGAGTGGAGGGCAGTGCTGAAGCTTTCTTT,CATSRVEGSAEAFF
TRBJ1-5,TRBD1,TRBV19,-,TGTGCCAGTACCGCGACAGGGGGCGCAGGTCAGCCCCAGCATTTT,CASTATGGAGQPQHF
TRBJ2-5,TRBD2,TRBV10-2,-,TGCGCCAGCAGTGAGGCGGGACTAGCGCAAGAGACCCAGTACTTC,CASSEAGLAQETQYF
TRBJ2-1,TRBD2,TRBV7-9,-,TGTGCCAGCAGCCGTCGCCCCCGAACTAGCCGGGGGGGGAATGAGCAGTTCTTC,CASSRRPRTSRGGNEQFF
TRBJ2-7,-,TRBV5-1,-,TGCGCCAGCAGCTTGGCCGCGAGTAACGAGCAGTACTTC,CASSLAASNEQYF
TRBJ2-3,-,TRBV2,-,TGTGCCAGCAGTGACCCGGGGTACGGCACAGATACGCAGTATTTT,CASSDPGYGTDTQYF
TRBJ2-3,TRBD2,TRBV5-1,-,TGCGCCAGCAGCTTGCTGGTGGCGGGGGGGACAGATACGCAGTATTTT,CASSLLVAGGTDTQYF
TRBJ2-5,-,TRBV18,-,TGTGCCAGCTTCCATCGGCGAGGATATAGTACAGAGACCCAGTACTTC,CASFHRRGYSTETQYF
TRBJ2-3,TRBD2,TRBV6-4,few,TGTGCCAGCAGTGACCATAGCGGGGGAGACACAGATACGCAGTATTTT,CASSDHSGGDTDTQYF
TRBJ2-5,-,TRBV18,-,TGTGCCAGCTCAGAACAGGGTGGCTCGGAAGAGACCCAGTACTTC,CASSEQGGSEETQYF
TRBJ1-5,-,TRBV13,-,TGTGCCAGCAGCTCGGGGGGGGCGCGTCAGCCCCAGCATTTT,CASSSGGARQPQHF
TRBJ1-4,TRBD1,TRBV30,-,TGTGCCTGGAGTCAGTTGACAGGGGTGGATGAAAAACTGTTTTTT,CAWSQLTGVDEKLFF
TRBJ2-1,-,TRBV7-2,-,TGTGCCAGCAGAGCGAACAATGAGCAGTTCTTC,CASRANNEQFF
TRBJ2-7,-,TRBV28,-,TGTGCCAGCAGTTTCTTGCTCCGGGACACCTCCTCCTACGAGCAGTACTTC,CASSFLLRDTSSYEQYF
TRBJ2-4,-,TRBV4-1,once,TGCGCCAGCAGCCAAGGACCGGGAAAGTACTTC,CASSQGPGKYF
TRBJ2-3,-,TRBV30,-,TGTGCCGGTAAAATCGGAGATACGCAGTATTTT,CAGKIGDTQYF
TRBJ2-1,-,TRBV19,-,TGTGCCAGTAGTTTTGGTTCGGTGAATGAGCAGTTCTTC,CASSFGSVNEQFF
TRBJ2-1,-,TRBV7-2,-,TGTGCCAGCAGCTTACGCGGCGAGCAGTTCTTC,CASSLRGEQFF
TRBJ1-1,TRBD1,TRBV7-6,-,TGTGCCAGCAGCATTGGGACAGGGTCTGAAGCTTTCTTT,CASSIGTGSEAFF
TRBJ2-2,TRBD1,TRBV14,-,TGTGCCAGCAGCCAGAGGAGGGGACAGGGGTCGAACACCGGGGAGCTGTTTTTT,CASSQRRGQGSNTGELFF
TRBJ2-7,-,TRBV19,-,TGTGCCAGTAGTATAACAGGAACCTACGAGCAGTACTTC,CASSITGTYEQYF
TRBJ2-1,-,TRBV27,-,TGTGCCAGCAGTTTATCCCAGCAATTACAGGGTGATGAGCAGTTCTTC,CASSLSQQLQGDEQFF
TRBJ1-4,TRBD1,TRBV5-5,-,TGTGCCAGCAGCGGCGACAGGGCTGAAAAACTGTTTTTT,CASSGDRAEKLFF
TRBJ2-2,TRBD1,TRBV19,-,TGTGCCAGCGGCTACATGACAGGGGCGAACACCGGGGAGCTGTTTTTT,CASGYMTGANTGELFF
TRBJ2-3,-,TRBV19,-,TGTGCCAGTAGTGGCCGTTGGGCCTTGAGCACAGATACGCAGTATTTT,CASSGRWALSTDTQYF
TRBJ2-7,-,TRBV12-5,-,TGTGCTAGTGGTTTGGGAGGGTCCTACGAGCAGTACTTC,CASGLGGSYEQYF
TRBJ1-2,TRBD1,TRBV6-1,-,TGTGCCAGCAGTCTCCTGACAGGGGCGGGCGGCTACACCTTC,CASSLLTGAGGYTF
TRBJ1-2,-,TRBV7-9,-,TGTGCCAGCAGCCCAAATATCAGGAAAGCCTATGGCTACACCTTC,CASSPNIRKAYGYTF
TRBJ2-5,-,TRBV5-4,-,TGTGCCAGCAGCTTGGACAGGGACGTTTGGGAGACCCAGTACTTC,CASSLDRDVWETQYF
TRBJ1-5,TRBD1,TRBV29-1,-,TGCAGCGTTATAACAGGGGACCTTAGCAATCAGCCCCAGCATTTT,CSVITGDLSNQPQHF
TRBJ1-4,TRBD1,TRBV30,-,TGTGCCTGGAGTGCGAGGGACAGGGGTTATGAAAAACTGTTTTTT,CAWSARDRGYEKLFF
TRBJ1-2,-,TRBV5-1,-,TGCGCCAGCAGCACCACAGGGTCGGATGATGGCTACACCTTC,CASSTTGSDDGYTF